A single T cell receptor (beta chain) is shown here with its context. The method was immunoSEQ multiplex PCR; TCRdb's version includes in-frame clones alone and lacks a portion of them. The sample contains some 160,000 clones, approximately 90% of which appear only once. The germline V gene encodes CDR1 LNHDA and CDR2 SQIVND (reference sequence). V was clipped by 4 bases and J by 6 bases; unmatched bases: 8. The CDR3 extends over 14 amino acids. The source of the sample is a study of blood T cell repertoires in COVID-19. The V gene is TRBV19, the J gene TRBJ1-1, with 7 nucleotides matching TRBD1. The sequence came from a man aged 45-60 years who had recovered from COVID-19. The sequenced sample was peripheral blood. Here the CDR3 reads CASSKKGANPEAFF. The CDR3 coding sequence is TGTGCCAGTAGTAAGAAGGGGGCGAATCCTGAAGCTTTCTTT.